The 27 T cell receptor beta chains given below trace back to one sample, sequenced in a study of shared clonotypes between healthy human individuals. Libraries were prepared by immunoSEQ multiplex PCR; TCRdb keeps only in-frame clonotypes and omits some of them. The table has millions of clones, around 96% seen once. Only CD45RO-negative cells positively selected for CCR7 counted as naive CD8 cells, so terminally differentiated effector memory CD45RA+ cells were excluded. The specimen sequenced was naive CD8+ T cells sorted from blood. These receptors were taken from a young man in good health.

This clone was detected a few times. The V gene is TRBV11-1, the J gene TRBJ2-7; 7 nucleotides line up with TRBD1. Germline V gene data show CDR1 as SGHAT and CDR2 as FQDESV (reference sequence). The J segment lost 0 bases and the V segment lost 3 bases, leaving 5 bases of the junction unmatched. The CDR3 has 15 amino acids. The CDR3 DNA reads as TGTGCCAGCAGCTTTGGGGACAGCAGCTCCTACGAGCAGTACTTC. It translates to CASSFGDSSSYEQYF.

The rearrangement joins TRBV4-1 to TRBJ2-3; 15 bases match TRBD2. Germline-derived CDR1 and CDR2 are MGHRA and YSYEKL. The CDR3 contains 17 residues. Trimming took 2 bases from V and 5 from J; bases not matched to a gene: 5. Here the CDR3 reads CASSQMGLAGGRDTQYF. The CDR3, as DNA: TGCGCCAGCAGCCAAATGGGACTAGCGGGAGGTCGAGATACGCAGTATTTT.

This chain joins TRBV7-2 and TRBJ2-3; D gene unclear. This CDR3 spans 13 amino acids. With 2 bases removed from V and 5 bases from J, the gap between germline ends came to 8 bases. The germline CDR1 and CDR2 sequences are SGHTA and FQGNSA. CDR3 sequence (DNA): TGTGCCAGCAGCTTACTAACCGGAGATACGCAGTATTTT. Amino acid sequence: CASSLLTGDTQYF.

This clone came up once. The chain links TRBV27 to TRBJ1-2; D is unclear. From germline, CDR1 is MNHEY and CDR2 SMNVEV (reference sequence). The CDR3 runs 14 residues. With 2 bases removed from V and 6 bases from J, the gap between germline ends came to 13 bases. The chain's CDR3 is CASSLIPGKDGYTF. The CDR3 nucleotides are TGTGCCAGCAGTTTAATTCCCGGGAAGGATGGCTACACCTTC.

J is TRBJ1-2 and V is TRBV7-3; tentatively, D is TRBD1 (6 bases). The CDR3 spans 16 residues. The germline V gene has CDR1 SGHTA and CDR2 FQGTGA. V gave up 4 bases and J gave up 6 bases, with 21 bases separating them. The CDR3 DNA follows: TGTGCCAGCAGCTCGCCCAGGGTCAGGGGACGTGATGGCTACACCTTC. This translates into CASSSPRVRGRDGYTF.

V gene TRBV4-3 combines with J gene TRBJ2-1; 7 bases align to TRBD1. After removal of 1 base from V and 4 bases from J, the junction contained 7 bases not matched to a gene. The CDR3 runs to 16 residues. Germline V gene data show CDR1 as LGHNA and CDR2 as YSLEER. For the CDR3, the DNA is TGCGCCAGCAGCCAAGGTACCGGGACAGAATACAATGAGCAGTTCTTC. This translates into CASSQGTGTEYNEQFF.

The chain is built from TRBV2 and TRBJ2-7; tentatively, D is TRBD1 (6 bases). There are 16 residues in the CDR3. Germline V lookup: CDR1 SNHLY, CDR2 FYNNEI. V was shortened by 3 bases and J by 4 bases, with 19 bases between the two germline ends. The CDR3 sequence is CASSEFRDTTGYEQYF. CDR3 bases: TGTGCCAGCAGTGAGTTCCGGGACACCACGGGGTACGAGCAGTACTTC.

This clone was counted between two and nine times. The V and J genes are TRBV4-1 and TRBJ1-4; D gene uncertain. Germline CDR1 reads MGHRA; CDR2 reads YSYEKL. V shed 0 bases and J shed 0 bases, with 5 bases lying between them. The length of the CDR3 is 15 residues. The CDR3 sequence is CASSQDPSTNEKLFF. DNA for the CDR3: TGCGCCAGCAGCCAAGATCCCTCAACTAATGAAAAACTGTTTTTT.

This clone has a single count. The rearrangement uses TRBV30 and TRBJ1-4; D may be TRBD1 (6 bases). Germline CDR1 is GTSNPN and CDR2 is SVGIG (reference sequence). The CDR3 extends over 12 amino acids. CDR3 DNA sequence: TGTGCTATAAAGGGGGCTAATGAAAAACTGTTTTTT. This sequence encodes CAIKGANEKLFF.

This clone was counted only a few times. This chain uses TRBV27 with TRBJ1-6; D unclear. The ends were cut back, 8 bases at V and 4 bases at J, with 6 bases in the middle. The CDR3 has 12 residues. Germline V gene lookup returns CDR1 MNHEY and CDR2 SMNVEV (reference sequence). This chain's CDR3 is CASGTYNSPLHF. CDR3 bases: TGTGCCAGCGGAACATATAATTCACCCCTCCACTTT.

Worth noting for this clone: Other DNA sequences in the same sample also yield this CDR3. This chain links TRBV27 with TRBJ1-5; possibly TRBD1 for D (5 bases). The germline gives CDR1 MNHEY, CDR2 SMNVEV (reference sequence). V was shortened by 3 bases and J by 1 base, with 10 bases between the two germline ends. The CDR3 extends over 15 amino acids. The CDR3 nucleotides are TGTGCCAGCAGTTTTGGGCCAGGGAGCAATCAGCCCCAGCATTTT. Translating gives CASSFGPGSNQPQHF.

Notes on this clone: At the DNA level, this CDR3 is encoded by other sequences in the same sample as well. The CDR3 reads CASSYGSSGNTIYF. The CDR3 coding sequence is TGTGCCAGCAGTTACGGGAGCTCTGGAAACACCATATATTTT. The genes are TRBV6-5 and TRBJ1-3; D uncertain. This CDR3 has 14 residues. Per germline, CDR1 MNHEY and CDR2 SVGAGI. Trimming took 2 bases from V and 0 from J, leaving 5 bases between them.

The gene calls are TRBV7-2 and TRBJ2-7; D call uncertain. Looked up from germline, CDR1 is SGHTA and CDR2 is FQGNSA. The CDR3 runs to 12 residues. Trimming removed 5 bases from V and 0 bases from J, with 5 bases in between. The CDR3 protein is CASSPPSYEQYF. CDR3 in DNA: TGTGCCAGCAGCCCCCCCTCCTACGAGCAGTACTTC.

The chain is built from TRBV6-4 and TRBJ1-1; perhaps TRBD1 as D (5 bases). V lost 9 bases and J 8 bases, leaving 7 bases between the germline ends. This CDR3 is built from 9 residues. Germline loops: CDR1 MRHNA, CDR2 SNTAGT. CDR3 DNA sequence: TGTGCCAGAAGGGGAGAAGCTTTCTTT. Translation: CARRGEAFF.

The genes are TRBV11-2 and TRBJ2-2; no definite D call. The ends were cut back, 0 bases at V and 4 bases at J, with 6 bases in the middle. The germline CDR1 and CDR2 sequences are SGHAT and FQNNGV. This CDR3 has 14 residues. The CDR3, as DNA: TGTGCCAGCAGCTTAGAACAGACCACCGGGGAGCTGTTTTTT. This gives the protein CASSLEQTTGELFF. The full variable domain, in which reference TRBV11-2 and TRBJ2-2 provide the parts outside the CDR3, is EAGVAQSPRYKIIEKRQSVAFWCNPISGHATLYWYQQILGQGPKLLIQFQNNGVVDDSQLPKDRFSAERLKGVDSTLKIQPAKLEDSAVYLCASSLEQTTGELFFGEGSRLTVL.

The chain combines TRBV5-6 with TRBJ2-1; possibly TRBD2 for D (6 bases). The CDR3 length is 13 residues. Between the trimmed V and J ends, which lost 2 bases and 10 bases, there was a span of 13 bases. Germline V CDR1 and CDR2: SGHDT, YYEEEE. The CDR3 DNA reads TGTGCCAGCAGCTTCCGTGCGGGAAGGGAGCAGTTCTTC. It is translated as CASSFRAGREQFF.

This clone has only a few counts. The sample carries other DNA sequences with the same CDR3. V is TRBV9 and J is TRBJ2-7; 12 bases are shared with TRBD2. This CDR3 is built from 15 residues. V lost 0 bases to trimming and J lost 2 bases; unmatched junction nucleotides: 0. Per germline, CDR1 SGDLS and CDR2 YYNGEE. CDR3: CASSVGTSGTYEQYF. CDR3 bases: TGTGCCAGCAGCGTAGGGACTAGCGGGACCTACGAGCAGTACTTC.

This clone was detected once. Other DNA variants within this sample encode the same CDR3. The V call is TRBV27, the J call TRBJ2-2, with TRBD2 as a possible D gene (6 bases). V was cut by 5 bases and J by 2 bases, with 9 bases left in between. The V gene's germline CDR1 is MNHEY and CDR2 SMNVEV (reference sequence). This CDR3 has 14 amino acids. The CDR3 region is CASSAGLNTGELFF. In DNA form, the CDR3 reads TGTGCCAGCAGTGCGGGACTCAACACCGGGGAGCTGTTTTTT.

The DNA of the CDR3 is TGTGCCAGCAGCTTCTCACAGGGGGGAACAGATACGCAGTATTTT. It translates to CASSFSQGGTDTQYF. The rearrangement joins TRBV5-6 to TRBJ2-3, with 8 positions matching TRBD1. The CDR3 loop spans 15 amino acids. Germline CDR1 is SGHDT and CDR2 is YYEEEE. Trimming took 2 bases from V and 3 from J; bases not matched to a gene: 5.

A single count supports this clone. This sequence joins TRBV7-9 and TRBJ2-6, with a possible D match to TRBD1 (6 bases). The germline gives CDR1 SEHNR, CDR2 FQNEAQ (reference sequence). The CDR3 is made up of 14 amino acids. Deletions cut 11 bases from V and 4 bases from J, with 15 bases between. The CDR3 bases are TGTGCCGCAGAGGGGGAAAGCGGGGCCAACGTCCTGACTTTC. The encoded protein is CAAEGESGANVLTF.

The chain links TRBV5-6 to TRBJ2-5; either TRBD1 or TRBD2 may supply D (5 bases each). With 4 bases removed from V and 3 bases from J, the gap between germline ends came to 19 bases. The length of the CDR3 is 16 residues. The germline gives CDR1 SGHDT, CDR2 YYEEEE. The CDR3 DNA reads as TGTGCCAGCAGCCCCGGTGGGACCGAAGTTGAAGAGACCCAGTACTTC. Its translation: CASSPGGTEVEETQYF. Full variable domain (rest looked up from reference TRBV5-6 and TRBJ2-5): DAGVTQSPTHLIKTRGQQVTLRCSPKSGHDTVSWYQQALGQGPQFIFQYYEEEERQRGNFPDRFSGHQFPNYSSELNVNALLLGDSALYLCASSPGGTEVEETQYFGPGTRLLVL.

The V gene is TRBV7-2, the J gene TRBJ2-7; D uncertain. The CDR3 is 14 residues long. The V gene's germline CDR1 is SGHTA and CDR2 FQGNSA. Between the trimmed V and J ends, which lost 1 base and 3 bases, there was a span of 10 bases. The CDR3 protein is CASSLDLSGYEQYF. The CDR3 nucleotides are TGTGCCAGCAGCTTAGATTTGTCAGGCTACGAGCAGTACTTC.

This chain links TRBV7-9 with TRBJ2-1; 11 bases align to TRBD2. Germline V gives CDR1 SEHNR, CDR2 FQNEAQ (reference sequence). CDR3 length: 15 residues. J was trimmed by 8 bases and V by 5 bases; bases with no gene match: 8. The CDR3 nucleotides read TGTGCCAGCAGCCTACTAGCGGGAGCAGGCTATGAGCAGTTCTTC. Translating gives CASSLLAGAGYEQFF.

This chain connects TRBV4-2 to TRBJ2-7; no clear D gene. Germline assignment: CDR1 LGHNA and CDR2 YNFKEQ. V dropped 4 bases and J dropped 2 bases, with 6 bases sitting between them. CDR3 size: 12 residues. The CDR3 sequence: CASSRLPYEQYF. CDR3 DNA sequence: TGTGCCAGCAGCCGTCTTCCCTACGAGCAGTACTTC.

The chain has TRBV28 and TRBJ2-5, with TRBD1 matching over 7 bases. CDR1 and CDR2 (germline): MDHEN, SYDVKM. V gave up 5 bases and J gave up 5 bases; unmatched junction bases: 2. The CDR3 runs 12 residues. The CDR3 DNA reads TGTGCCAGCAGTGCCAGGGGGGAGACCCAGTACTTC. Its translation: CASSARGETQYF.

The chain couples TRBV7-9 to TRBJ1-4; D is ambiguous. Looked up from germline, CDR1 is SEHNR and CDR2 is FQNEAQ (reference sequence). V lost 3 bases and J 0 bases, leaving 5 bases between the germline ends. CDR3 size: 14 residues. DNA of the CDR3: TGTGCCAGCAGCTTCACTGCAACTAATGAAAAACTGTTTTTT. Encoded protein: CASSFTATNEKLFF.

The CDR3 nucleotides are TGTGCCATCAGACCGGGACCACCTGAAAACGAGCAGTACTTC. The encoded protein is CAIRPGPPENEQYF. This rearrangement joins TRBV10-3 to TRBJ2-7; D is tentatively TRBD1 or TRBD2 (5 bases each). CDR1 and CDR2 from the germline V gene are ENHRY and SYGVKD. The V gene lost 6 bases and the J gene lost 5 bases, with 17 bases spanning the gap. The CDR3 is 14 amino acids.